These T cell receptor beta chains were read from a single sample in a study of tumor and adjacent non-tumor tissue in lung cancer. TCRdb reanalysed the multiplex PCR reads using MiXCR and keeps one entry per CDR3 protein. The profile shows 200,000 to 250,000 distinct CDR3 sequences, 70% to 75% of them singletons. Sequenced sample: lung tumor tissue. Receptors were obtained from a man aged 55 to 70 with non-small cell lung cancer. Each CDR3 is given with its conserved first and last residue. D genes are given only for firm matches. Expanded clones get a size class; other rows say once, few or many, or leave the size out.

clone size: .; V gene: TRBV12-3/TRBV12-4; J gene: TRBJ2-7; D gene: .; CDR3 protein: CASSLTIDTNSYEQYF; CDR3 DNA: TGTGCCAGCAGTTTAACAATCGACACTAACTCCTACGAGCAGTACTTC
clone size: .; V gene: TRBV10-2; J gene: TRBJ2-7; D gene: .; CDR3 protein: CAISEPLPSPERYF; CDR3 DNA: TGCGCCATCAGTGAGCCCCTCCCTAGTCCCGAGCGGTACTTC
clone size: .; V gene: TRBV29-1; J gene: TRBJ1-5; D gene: .; CDR3 protein: CSVALPEGGDQPQHF; CDR3 DNA: TGCAGCGTTGCACTTCCGGAAGGAGGCGATCAGCCCCAGCATTTT
clone size: .; V gene: TRBV14; J gene: TRBJ2-1; D gene: .; CDR3 protein: CASSNWADNEQFF; CDR3 DNA: TGTGCCAGCAGCAATTGGGCCGACAATGAGCAGTTCTTC
clone size: few; V gene: TRBV5-5; J gene: TRBJ2-3; D gene: TRBD2; CDR3 protein: CASSLTSGTDTQYF; CDR3 DNA: TGTGCCAGCAGCTTGACTAGCGGCACAGATACGCAGTATTTT
clone size: .; V gene: TRBV19; J gene: TRBJ2-3; D gene: TRBD2; CDR3 protein: CASSNPGTSGRYNTDTQYF; CDR3 DNA: TGTGCCAGTAGTAATCCCGGGACTAGCGGGAGGTATAACACAGATACGCAGTATTTT
clone size: .; V gene: TRBV20-1; J gene: TRBJ2-1; D gene: .; CDR3 protein: CSARVPGGSGYEQFF; CDR3 DNA: TGTAGTGCCAGGGTACCCGGGGGTTCTGGCTATGAGCAGTTCTTC
clone size: .; V gene: TRBV12-3/TRBV12-4; J gene: TRBJ1-5; D gene: .; CDR3 protein: CASSTVVGFGQPQHF; CDR3 DNA: TGTGCCAGCAGCACCGTAGTAGGGTTTGGGCAGCCCCAGCATTTT
clone size: .; V gene: TRBV6-2/TRBV6-3; J gene: TRBJ2-7; D gene: TRBD1; CDR3 protein: CASSPDRGHIIYEQYF; CDR3 DNA: TGTGCCAGCTCCCCAGACAGGGGGCATATCATCTACGAGCAGTACTTC
clone size: .; V gene: TRBV20-1; J gene: TRBJ2-3; D gene: .; CDR3 protein: CSAKRADRQYF; CDR3 DNA: TGTAGTGCTAAGAGGGCGGATAGGCAGTATTTT